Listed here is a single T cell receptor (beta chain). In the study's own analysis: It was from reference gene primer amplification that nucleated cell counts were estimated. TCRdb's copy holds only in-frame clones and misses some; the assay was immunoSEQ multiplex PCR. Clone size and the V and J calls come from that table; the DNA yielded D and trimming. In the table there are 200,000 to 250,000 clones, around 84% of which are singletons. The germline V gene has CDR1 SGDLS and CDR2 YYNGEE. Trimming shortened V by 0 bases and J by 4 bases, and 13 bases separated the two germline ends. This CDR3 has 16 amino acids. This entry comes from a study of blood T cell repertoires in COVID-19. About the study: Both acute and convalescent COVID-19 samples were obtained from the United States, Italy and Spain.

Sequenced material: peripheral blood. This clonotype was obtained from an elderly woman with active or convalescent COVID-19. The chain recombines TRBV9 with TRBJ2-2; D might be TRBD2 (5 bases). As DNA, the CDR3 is TGTGCCAGCAGCGTAGTGGCTAGCTCTGTCACCGGGGAGCTGTTTTTT. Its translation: CASSVVASSVTGELFF.